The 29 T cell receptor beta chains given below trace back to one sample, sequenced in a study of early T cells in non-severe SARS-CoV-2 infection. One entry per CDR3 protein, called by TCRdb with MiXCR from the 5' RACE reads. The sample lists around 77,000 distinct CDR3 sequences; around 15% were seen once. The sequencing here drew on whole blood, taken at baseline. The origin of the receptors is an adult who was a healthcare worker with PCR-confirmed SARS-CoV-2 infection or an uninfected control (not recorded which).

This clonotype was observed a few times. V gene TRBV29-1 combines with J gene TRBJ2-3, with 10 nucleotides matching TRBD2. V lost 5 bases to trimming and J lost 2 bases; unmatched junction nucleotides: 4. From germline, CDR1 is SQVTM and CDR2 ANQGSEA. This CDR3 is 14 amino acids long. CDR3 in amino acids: CSVYLAGVTDTQYF. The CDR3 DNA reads TGCAGCGTTTACCTAGCGGGAGTCACAGATACGCAGTATTTT.

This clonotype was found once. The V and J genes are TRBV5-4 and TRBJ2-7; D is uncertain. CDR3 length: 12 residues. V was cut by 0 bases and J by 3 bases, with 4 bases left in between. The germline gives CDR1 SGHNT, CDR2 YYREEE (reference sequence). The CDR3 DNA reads TGTGCCAGCAGCTTGGGTCTCTACGAGCAGTACTTC. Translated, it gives CASSLGLYEQYF.

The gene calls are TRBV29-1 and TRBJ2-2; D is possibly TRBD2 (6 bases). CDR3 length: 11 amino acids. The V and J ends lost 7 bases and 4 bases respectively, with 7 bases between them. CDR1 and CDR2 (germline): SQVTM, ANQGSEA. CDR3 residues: CSGGTTGELFF. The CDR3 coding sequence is TGCAGCGGCGGGACCACCGGGGAGCTGTTTTTT.

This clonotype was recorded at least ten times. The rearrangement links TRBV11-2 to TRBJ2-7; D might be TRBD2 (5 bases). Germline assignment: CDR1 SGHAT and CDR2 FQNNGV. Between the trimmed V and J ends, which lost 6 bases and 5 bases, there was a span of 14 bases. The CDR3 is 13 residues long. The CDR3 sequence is CASRYFGVHEQYF. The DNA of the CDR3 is TGTGCCAGCAGGTACTTCGGGGTCCACGAGCAGTACTTC.

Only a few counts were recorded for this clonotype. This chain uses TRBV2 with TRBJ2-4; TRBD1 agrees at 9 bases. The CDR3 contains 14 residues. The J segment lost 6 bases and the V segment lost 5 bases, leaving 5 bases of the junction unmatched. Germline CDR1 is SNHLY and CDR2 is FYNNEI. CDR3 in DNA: TGTGCCAGCAGTCCGAGACAGGGGGGAAACATTCAGTACTTC. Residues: CASSPRQGGNIQYF. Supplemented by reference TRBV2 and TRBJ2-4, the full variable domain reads EPEVTQTPSHQVTQMGQEVILRCVPISNHLYFYWYRQILGQKVEFLVSFYNNEISEKSEIFDDQFSVERPDGSNFTLKIRSTKLEDSAMYFCASSPRQGGNIQYFGAGTRLSVL.

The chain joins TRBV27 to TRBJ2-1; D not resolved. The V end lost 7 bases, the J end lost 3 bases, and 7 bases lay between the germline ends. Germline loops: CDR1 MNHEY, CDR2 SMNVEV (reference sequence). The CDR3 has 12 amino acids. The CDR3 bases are TGTGCCAGCAATTCCGGCTACAATGAGCAGTTCTTC. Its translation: CASNSGYNEQFF.

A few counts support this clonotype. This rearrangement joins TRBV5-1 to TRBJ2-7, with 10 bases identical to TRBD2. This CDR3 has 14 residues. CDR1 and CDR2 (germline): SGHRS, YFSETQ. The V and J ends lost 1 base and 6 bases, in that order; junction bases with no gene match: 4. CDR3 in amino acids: CASSLKREGREQYF. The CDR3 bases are TGCGCCAGCAGCTTGAAGCGGGAGGGCCGCGAGCAGTACTTC.

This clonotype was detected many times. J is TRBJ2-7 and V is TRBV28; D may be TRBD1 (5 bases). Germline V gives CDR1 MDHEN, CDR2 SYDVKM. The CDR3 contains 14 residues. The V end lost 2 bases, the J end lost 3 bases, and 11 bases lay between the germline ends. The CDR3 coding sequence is TGTGCCAGCAGTTTAAAAGGGGCCGGCTACGAGCAGTACTTC. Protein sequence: CASSLKGAGYEQYF.

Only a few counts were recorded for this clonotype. CDR3 nucleotides: TGCGCCAGCAGCTTGGCACCGGGGGCACAAGAGACCCAGTACTTC. Translation: CASSLAPGAQETQYF. V gene TRBV5-1 combines with J gene TRBJ2-5; either TRBD1 or TRBD2 may fit D (6 bases each). V was pared by 0 bases and J by 2 bases, with 11 bases between. Germline V lookup: CDR1 SGHRS, CDR2 YFSETQ. The CDR3 is 15 amino acids.

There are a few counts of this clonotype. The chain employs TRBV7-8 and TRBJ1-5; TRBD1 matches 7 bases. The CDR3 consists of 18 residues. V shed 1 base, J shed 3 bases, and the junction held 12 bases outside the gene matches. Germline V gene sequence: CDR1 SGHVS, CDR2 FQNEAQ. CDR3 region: CASSLETGLGMNNQPQHF. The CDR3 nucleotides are TGTGCCAGCAGCTTAGAGACAGGGTTGGGGATGAACAATCAGCCCCAGCATTTT.

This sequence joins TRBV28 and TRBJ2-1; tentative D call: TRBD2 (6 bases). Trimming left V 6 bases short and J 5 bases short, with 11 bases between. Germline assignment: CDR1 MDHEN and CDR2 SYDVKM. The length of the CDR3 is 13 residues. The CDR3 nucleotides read TGTGCCAGCAGGCGGACTATGAACAATGAGCAGTTCTTC. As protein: CASRRTMNNEQFF.

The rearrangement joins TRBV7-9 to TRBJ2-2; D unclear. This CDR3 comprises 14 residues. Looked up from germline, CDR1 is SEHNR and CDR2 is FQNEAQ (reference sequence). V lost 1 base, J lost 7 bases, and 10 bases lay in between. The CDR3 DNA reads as TGTGCCAGCAGCTTAGTGGTGAGCAGCGGGGAGCTGTTTTTT. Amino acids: CASSLVVSSGELFF.

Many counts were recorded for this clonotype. In nucleotides, the CDR3 is TGTGCCAGCAGTGACAGGGGGCTGGAAAACACCATATATTTT. Protein: CASSDRGLENTIYF. The chain has TRBV12-3 or TRBV12-4 and TRBJ1-3, with TRBD1 matching over 10 bases. CDR3 length: 14 residues. V was pared by 5 bases and J by 6 bases, with 4 bases of the junction left unmatched.

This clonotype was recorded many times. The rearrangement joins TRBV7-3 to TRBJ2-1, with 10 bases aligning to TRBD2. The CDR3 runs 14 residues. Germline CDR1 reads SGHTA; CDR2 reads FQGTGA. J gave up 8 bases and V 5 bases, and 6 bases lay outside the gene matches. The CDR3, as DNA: TGTGCCAGCAGCCCTAGCGGGAGTATCCATGAGCAGTTCTTC. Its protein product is CASSPSGSIHEQFF.

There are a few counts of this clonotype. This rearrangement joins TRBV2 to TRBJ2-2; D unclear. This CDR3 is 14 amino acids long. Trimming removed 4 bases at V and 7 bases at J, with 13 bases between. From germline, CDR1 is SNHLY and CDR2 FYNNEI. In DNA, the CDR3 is TGTGCCAGCAGTGTAATACAGTCAGACGGGGAGCTGTTTTTT. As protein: CASSVIQSDGELFF.

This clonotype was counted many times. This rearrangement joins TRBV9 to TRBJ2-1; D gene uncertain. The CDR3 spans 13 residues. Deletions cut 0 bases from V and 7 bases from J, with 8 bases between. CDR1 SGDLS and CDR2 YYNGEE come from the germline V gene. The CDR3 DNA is TGTGCCAGCAGCGTAGAGGCGTGGAATGAGCAGTTCTTC. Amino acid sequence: CASSVEAWNEQFF. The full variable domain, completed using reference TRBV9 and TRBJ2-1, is DSGVTQTPKHLITATGQRVTLRCSPRSGDLSVYWYQQSLDQGLQFLIQYYNGEERAKGNILERFSAQQFPDLHSELNLSSLELGDSALYFCASSVEAWNEQFFGPGTRLTVL.

The CDR3 spells CASTLGASPLHEQFF. The CDR3 nucleotides read TGTGCCAGTACCCTGGGGGCTAGTCCCCTTCATGAGCAGTTCTTC. The chain recombines TRBV19 with TRBJ2-1; tentative D call: TRBD1 (6 bases). The germline V gene has CDR1 LNHDA and CDR2 SQIVND (reference sequence). The CDR3 spans 15 residues. V lost 7 bases and J lost 8, with 21 bases in between. Drawing the rest from reference TRBV19 and TRBJ2-1, the complete variable domain is DGGITQSPKYLFRKEGQNVTLSCEQNLNHDAMYWYRQDPGQGLRLIYYSQIVNDFQKGDIAEGYSVSREKKESFPLTVTSAQKNPTAFYLCASTLGASPLHEQFFGPGTRLTVL.

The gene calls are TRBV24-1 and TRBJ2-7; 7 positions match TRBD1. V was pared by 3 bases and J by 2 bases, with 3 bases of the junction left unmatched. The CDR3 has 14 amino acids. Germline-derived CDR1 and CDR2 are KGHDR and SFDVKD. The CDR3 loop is CATSDNRGPYEQYF. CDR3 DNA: TGTGCCACCAGTGATAACAGGGGCCCCTACGAGCAGTACTTC.

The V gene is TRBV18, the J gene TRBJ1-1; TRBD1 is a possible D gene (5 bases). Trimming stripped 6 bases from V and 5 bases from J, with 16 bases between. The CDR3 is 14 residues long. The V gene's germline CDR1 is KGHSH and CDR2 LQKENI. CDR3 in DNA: TGTGCCAGCTCCCAAAAGGCGGGGGGAACTGAAGCTTTCTTT. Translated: CASSQKAGGTEAFF.

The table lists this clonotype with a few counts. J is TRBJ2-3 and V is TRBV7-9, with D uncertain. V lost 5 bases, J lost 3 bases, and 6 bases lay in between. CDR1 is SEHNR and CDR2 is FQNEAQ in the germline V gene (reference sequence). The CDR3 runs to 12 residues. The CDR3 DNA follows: TGTGCCAGCAGCCCAGAGACAGATACGCAGTATTTT. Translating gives CASSPETDTQYF.

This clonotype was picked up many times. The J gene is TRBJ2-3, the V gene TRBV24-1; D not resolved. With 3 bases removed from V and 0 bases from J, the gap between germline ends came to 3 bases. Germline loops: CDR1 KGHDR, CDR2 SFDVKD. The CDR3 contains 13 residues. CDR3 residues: CATSDPSTDTQYF. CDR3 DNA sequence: TGTGCCACCAGTGATCCTAGCACAGATACGCAGTATTTT.

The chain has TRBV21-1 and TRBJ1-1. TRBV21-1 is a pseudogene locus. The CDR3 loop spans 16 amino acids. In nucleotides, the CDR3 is TGTGCCAGCAGCAAAGTCCAAGCCAGCGAGAACACTGAAGCTTTCTTT. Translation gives CASSKVQASENTEAFF.

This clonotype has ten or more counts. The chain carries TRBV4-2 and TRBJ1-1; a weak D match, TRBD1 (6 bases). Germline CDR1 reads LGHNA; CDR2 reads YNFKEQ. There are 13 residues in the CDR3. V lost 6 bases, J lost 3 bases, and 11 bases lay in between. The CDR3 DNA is TGTGCCAGCAGAGCAGGGGTTGACACTGAAGCTTTCTTT. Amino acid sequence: CASRAGVDTEAFF.

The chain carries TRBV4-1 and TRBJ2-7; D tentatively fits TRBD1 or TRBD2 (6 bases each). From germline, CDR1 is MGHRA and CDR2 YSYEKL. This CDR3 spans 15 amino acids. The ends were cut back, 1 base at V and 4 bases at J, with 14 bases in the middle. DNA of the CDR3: TGCGCCAGCAGCCAAGGTCCGGGGGCACCTTACGAGCAGTACTTC. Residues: CASSQGPGAPYEQYF.

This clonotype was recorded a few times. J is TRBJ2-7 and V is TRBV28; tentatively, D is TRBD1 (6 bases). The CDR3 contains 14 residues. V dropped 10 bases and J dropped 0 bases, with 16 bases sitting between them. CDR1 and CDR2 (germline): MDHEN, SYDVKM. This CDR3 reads CATRGRLSSYEQYF. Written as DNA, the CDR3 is TGTGCCACCAGGGGCCGACTGAGCTCCTACGAGCAGTACTTC.

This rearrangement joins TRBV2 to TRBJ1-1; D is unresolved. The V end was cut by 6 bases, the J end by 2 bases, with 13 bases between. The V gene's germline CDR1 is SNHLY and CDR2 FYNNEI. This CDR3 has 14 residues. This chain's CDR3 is CASRMMMVNTEAFF. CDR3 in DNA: TGTGCCAGCAGGATGATGATGGTTAACACTGAAGCTTTCTTT.

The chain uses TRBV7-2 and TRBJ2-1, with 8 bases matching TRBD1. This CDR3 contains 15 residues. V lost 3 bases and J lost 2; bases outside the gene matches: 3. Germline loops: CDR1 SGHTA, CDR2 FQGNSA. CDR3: CASSFDRGPYNEQFF. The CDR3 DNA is TGTGCCAGCAGCTTTGACAGGGGTCCCTACAATGAGCAGTTCTTC.

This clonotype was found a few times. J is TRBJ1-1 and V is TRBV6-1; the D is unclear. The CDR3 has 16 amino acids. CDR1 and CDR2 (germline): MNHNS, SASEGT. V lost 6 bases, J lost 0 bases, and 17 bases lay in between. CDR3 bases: TGTGCCAGCAGCGAAAGTAGGGTCCCCCTGAACACTGAAGCTTTCTTT. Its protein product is CASSESRVPLNTEAFF.

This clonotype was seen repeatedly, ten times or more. The CDR3 bases are TGTGCTAGTGGTCCCTCTGGGGGAGATACGCAGTATTTT. This encodes CASGPSGGDTQYF. The chain is built from TRBV12-5 and TRBJ2-3; D may correspond to TRBD1 or TRBD2 (5 bases each). The CDR3 is 13 amino acids. Germline V CDR1 and CDR2: LGHNT, FRNRAP. V lost 5 bases, J lost 5 bases, and 11 bases lay in between.